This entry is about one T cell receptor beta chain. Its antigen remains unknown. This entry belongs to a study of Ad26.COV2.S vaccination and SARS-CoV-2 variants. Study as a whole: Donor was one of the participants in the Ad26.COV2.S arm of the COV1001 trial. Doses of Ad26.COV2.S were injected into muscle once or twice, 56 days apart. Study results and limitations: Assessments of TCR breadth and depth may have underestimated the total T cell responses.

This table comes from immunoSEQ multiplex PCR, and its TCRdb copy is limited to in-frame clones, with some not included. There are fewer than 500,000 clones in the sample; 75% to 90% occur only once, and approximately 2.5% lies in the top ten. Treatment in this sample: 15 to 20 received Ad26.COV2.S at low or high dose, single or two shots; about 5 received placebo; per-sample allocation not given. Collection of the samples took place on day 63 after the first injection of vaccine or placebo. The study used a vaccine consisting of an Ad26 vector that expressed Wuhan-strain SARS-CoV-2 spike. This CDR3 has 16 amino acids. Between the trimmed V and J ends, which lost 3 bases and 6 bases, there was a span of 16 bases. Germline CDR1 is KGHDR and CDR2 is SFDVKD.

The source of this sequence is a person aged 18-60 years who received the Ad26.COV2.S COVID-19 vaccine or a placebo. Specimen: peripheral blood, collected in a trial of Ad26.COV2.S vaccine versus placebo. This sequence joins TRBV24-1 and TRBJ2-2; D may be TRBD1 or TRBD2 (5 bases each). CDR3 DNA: TGTGCCACCAGTGATATCGGGACCCTGGAGCCCGGGGAGCTGTTTTTT. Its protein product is CATSDIGTLEPGELFF.